Presented here are 15 T cell receptor beta chains from one specimen sequenced in a study of cytomegalovirus exposure and HLA in healthy donors. The PCR contained 60 Vbeta and 13 Jbeta primers. Only in-frame clones appear in the TCRdb table, and some are missing; sequencing was by immunoSEQ multiplex PCR. The table includes 140,000 to 150,000 clones, less than 9.5% detected once. Specimen: PBMCs. All receptors come from a male donor in good health and CMV-seronegative.

This clone occurred a few times. V gene TRBV28 combines with J gene TRBJ2-3; perhaps TRBD2 as D (5 bases). V was trimmed by 6 bases and J by 5 bases, leaving 15 bases between them. Germline V gene lookup returns CDR1 MDHEN and CDR2 SYDVKM. The CDR3 consists of 14 residues. The CDR3 nucleotides are TGTGCCAGCAGCCGACGGATAGGGAGAGATACGCAGTATTTT. Translated, it gives CASSRRIGRDTQYF.

The chain links TRBV7-3 to TRBJ1-1, with 8 bases aligning to TRBD1. Trimming at V came to 7 bases and at J to 10 bases, leaving 11 bases not matched to a gene. The CDR3 runs to 13 residues. Germline CDR1 and CDR2: SGHTA and FQGTGA. CDR3 nucleotide sequence: TGTGCCAGCAAGAGGGACGTACAGGGGGGAGCTTTCTTT. Its protein product is CASKRDVQGGAFF.

A few counts support this clone. CDR3 region: CSGAGTDTLGPYNEQFF. The CDR3 nucleotides are TGCAGCGGCGCCGGGACAGATACGCTTGGCCCCTACAATGAGCAGTTCTTC. The chain recombines TRBV29-1 with TRBJ2-1, with TRBD1 matching over 7 bases. Germline trimming cut 7 bases from V and 2 bases from J; bases unmatched to any gene: 17. The CDR3 runs to 17 residues. The V gene's germline CDR1 is SQVTM and CDR2 ANQGSEA.

This clone was detected only a few times. The CDR3: CASSDRIQETQYF. The CDR3 DNA sequence: TGTGCCAGCAGCGACAGAATTCAAGAGACCCAGTACTTC. The chain carries TRBV28 and TRBJ2-5; D is perhaps TRBD1 (5 bases). CDR1 and CDR2 (germline): MDHEN, SYDVKM. Trimming pared 6 bases from V and 2 bases from J, leaving 10 bases between. The CDR3 totals 13 residues.

This clone showed up just a few times. This rearrangement joins TRBV29-1 to TRBJ2-7; 7 nucleotides align to TRBD1. This CDR3 region has 15 residues. V lost 6 bases and J lost 5; bases outside the gene matches: 16. CDR1 is SQVTM and CDR2 is ANQGSEA in the germline V gene. The CDR3 reads CSVRSRQGRSHEQYF. The DNA of the CDR3 is TGCAGCGTGAGATCCCGACAGGGAAGGAGCCACGAGCAGTACTTC.

In this sample, this clone turned up a few times. The chain carries TRBV18 and TRBJ1-5; possible D gene TRBD1, 6 bases. CDR3 length: 13 amino acids. Trimming removed 2 bases at V and 6 bases at J, with 8 bases between. CDR1 is KGHSH and CDR2 is LQKENI in the germline V gene. In DNA, the CDR3 is TGTGCCAGCTCACCAGACAGGCTTCAGCCCCAGCATTTT. Translation gives CASSPDRLQPQHF.

This clone was detected a few times. The gene calls are TRBV10-3 and TRBJ2-1; D perhaps matches TRBD2 (6 bases). V was trimmed by 2 bases and J by 5 bases, leaving 13 bases between them. Germline V gene data show CDR1 as ENHRY and CDR2 as SYGVKD. The CDR3 spans 15 residues. CDR3 nucleotide sequence: TGTGCCATCAGTGAGGTCGCGGGGCGAAACAATGAGCAGTTCTTC. Translation: CAISEVAGRNNEQFF.

This clone was seen a few times. The chain's CDR3 is CASSFSQGNGYTF. Written as DNA, the CDR3 is TGTGCCAGCAGTTTTTCACAGGGCAATGGCTACACCTTC. V usage is TRBV28 and J usage is TRBJ1-2; a possible D gene is TRBD1 (6 bases). Trimming took off 3 bases at V and 6 bases at J, with 11 bases between the two ends. The CDR3 is 13 residues long. Germline values: CDR1 MDHEN, CDR2 SYDVKM.

The V and J genes are TRBV27 and TRBJ2-5, with a possible D match to TRBD1 (7 bases). The CDR3 contains 11 residues. Trimming removed 6 bases from V and 9 bases from J, with 11 bases in between. Germline lookup yields CDR1 MNHEY and CDR2 SMNVEV (reference sequence). CDR3 nucleotides: TGTGCCAGCAGCCAGGGGGAGGCCCAGTACTTC. It is translated as CASSQGEAQYF.

The V and J genes are TRBV6-5 and TRBJ1-2; 10 bases fit TRBD1. The CDR3 spans 15 residues. With 8 bases clipped from V and 0 bases from J, the junction kept 6 bases outside the gene matches. Germline lookup yields CDR1 MNHEY and CDR2 SVGAGI. CDR3 sequence reads: CASHKTGGPNYGYTF. CDR3 sequence (DNA): TGTGCCAGCCATAAGACAGGGGGCCCTAACTATGGCTACACCTTC.

The sample holds a few counts of this clone. The chain carries TRBV19 and TRBJ1-1, with 9 bases lining up with TRBD1. V shed 5 bases and J 5 bases; nucleotides not matched to a gene: 6. This CDR3 has 14 residues. In germline, CDR1 is LNHDA, CDR2 SQIVND (reference sequence). The CDR3 DNA is TGTGCCAGTAGTCCCCGGGACAGGGCAACTGAAGCTTTCTTT. Protein product: CASSPRDRATEAFF.

The chain recombines TRBV6-5 with TRBJ2-5, with a possible D match to TRBD1 (5 bases). The CDR3 extends over 15 amino acids. The germline CDR1 and CDR2 sequences are MNHEY and SVGAGI. The V end lost 2 bases, the J end lost 5 bases, and 15 bases lay between the germline ends. Here the CDR3 DNA reads TGTGCCAGCAGTTACCTTAGGGGTAACGAGGAGACCCAGTACTTC. This codes for CASSYLRGNEETQYF.

There are a few counts of this clone. The chain links TRBV6-4 to TRBJ2-1, with D possibly TRBD2 on 6 matching bases. The CDR3 loop spans 13 amino acids. The V gene lost 4 bases and the J gene lost 3 bases, with 7 bases spanning the gap. CDR1 is MRHNA and CDR2 is SNTAGT in the germline V gene. The CDR3 DNA reads as TGTGCCAGCAGTGGAGCGGGCTACAATGAGCAGTTCTTC. It yields the protein CASSGAGYNEQFF.

This clone was observed a few times. The rearrangement links TRBV19 to TRBJ1-1; TRBD1 might be the D (5 bases). The CDR3 runs 15 residues. Per germline, CDR1 LNHDA and CDR2 SQIVND (reference sequence). The ends were cut back, 2 bases at V and 6 bases at J, with 16 bases in the middle. The CDR3 DNA is TGTGCCAGTAGTATATTCAGGGCCGAGCTGGCTGAAGCTTTCTTT. Protein sequence: CASSIFRAELAEAFF. The full variable domain, in which reference TRBV19 and TRBJ1-1 provide the parts outside the CDR3, is DGGITQSPKYLFRKEGQNVTLSCEQNLNHDAMYWYRQDPGQGLRLIYYSQIVNDFQKGDIAEGYSVSREKKESFPLTVTSAQKNPTAFYLCASSIFRAELAEAFFGQGTRLTVV.

The chain has TRBV5-6 and TRBJ2-6, with D possibly matching TRBD1 (5 bases). This CDR3 region has 15 residues. The V and J ends lost 2 bases and 3 bases respectively, with 9 bases between them. Per germline, CDR1 SGHDT and CDR2 YYEEEE. CDR3 protein: CASSLGVGGANVLTF. DNA for the CDR3: TGTGCCAGCAGCTTAGGGGTGGGTGGGGCCAACGTCCTGACTTTC. The full variable domain, in which reference TRBV5-6 and TRBJ2-6 provide the parts outside the CDR3, is DAGVTQSPTHLIKTRGQQVTLRCSPKSGHDTVSWYQQALGQGPQFIFQYYEEEERQRGNFPDRFSGHQFPNYSSELNVNALLLGDSALYLCASSLGVGGANVLTFGAGSRLTVL.